A single sample gave rise to the 8 T cell receptor beta chains below, sequenced in a study of OX40 agonist ivuxolimab in advanced cancers. Assay: immunoSEQ multiplex PCR; the TCRdb copy retains only in-frame clones and omits some. The data contain about 120,000 clones, 80% to 90% of them singletons. Material: CD4+ or CD8+ T cells sorted from blood, obtained in a trial of the OX40 agonist ivuxolimab. Every receptor here comes from an adult with an advanced solid tumor such as melanoma, head and neck, liver or kidney cancer.

The J gene is TRBJ2-1, the V gene TRBV11-2; 7 nucleotides align to TRBD1. CDR3 length equals 16 residues. V gave up 1 base and J gave up 5 bases; unmatched junction bases: 8. Germline CDR1 and CDR2: SGHAT and FQNNGV. The chain's CDR3 is CASSLVYRGRDNEQFF. The CDR3, as DNA: TGTGCCAGCAGCTTAGTCTACAGGGGAAGAGACAATGAGCAGTTCTTC.

The rearrangement joins TRBV4-2 to TRBJ1-2, with 8 bases aligning to TRBD1. This CDR3 contains 17 residues. CDR1 LGHNA and CDR2 YNFKEQ come from the germline V gene. Trimming took 1 base from V and 8 from J; bases not matched to a gene: 15. CDR3 nucleotides: TGTGCCAGCAGCCAAGCTTTTGGACAGGGAATAAGGAACGGCTACACCTTC. As protein: CASSQAFGQGIRNGYTF.

The chain employs TRBV5-4 and TRBJ2-6; TRBD2 might be the D (6 bases). Germline CDR1 reads SGHNT; CDR2 reads YYREEE (reference sequence). The V end was cut by 4 bases, the J end by 2 bases, with 19 bases between. The CDR3 is 18 residues long. Here the CDR3 reads CASSPVYGSLTGANVLTF. CDR3 bases: TGTGCCAGCAGCCCCGTTTACGGGAGCCTCACTGGGGCCAACGTCCTGACTTTC.

The V and J genes are TRBV5-1 and TRBJ2-5; TRBD2 matches at 12 bases. V lost 3 bases and J lost 2; bases outside the gene matches: 2. CDR3 length: 15 amino acids. Looked up from germline, CDR1 is SGHRS and CDR2 is YFSETQ. CDR3 amino acids: CASSSGLAGQETQYF. In DNA form, the CDR3 reads TGCGCCAGCAGCTCCGGACTAGCGGGACAAGAGACCCAGTACTTC.

The genes are TRBV7-9 and TRBJ1-1; D is uncertain. Trimming took off 1 base at V and 0 bases at J, with 9 bases between the two ends. Germline CDR1 and CDR2: SEHNR and FQNEAQ (reference sequence). The CDR3 loop spans 15 amino acids. The CDR3 region has the DNA TGTGCCAGCAGCTTAGTGGAGAATATGAACACTGAAGCTTTCTTT. Its translation is CASSLVENMNTEAFF.

The table lists this clone with a few counts. The rearrangement uses TRBV5-1 and TRBJ2-7, with 8 bases aligning to TRBD1. The CDR3 has 15 amino acids. The junction had 7 bases not matched to a gene; V was cut back by 1 base and J by 4 bases. Germline V gives CDR1 SGHRS, CDR2 YFSETQ. DNA of the CDR3: TGCGCCAGCAGCTTGTCCACAGGGGGAAAGTACGAGCAGTACTTC. Protein sequence: CASSLSTGGKYEQYF.

In this sample, this clone turned up a few times. The chain recombines TRBV4-1 with TRBJ1-2, with a weak D call TRBD1 (6 bases). CDR1 is MGHRA, CDR2 YSYEKL, per germline. Trimming stripped 3 bases from V and 0 bases from J, with 8 bases between. CDR3 length: 14 amino acids. The CDR3 protein is CASSHGTSNYGYTF. CDR3 in DNA: TGCGCCAGCAGCCACGGGACATCTAACTATGGCTACACCTTC.

The chain carries TRBV29-1 and TRBJ1-5, with D perhaps TRBD1 (6 bases). Trimming took 8 bases from V and 5 from J, leaving 19 bases between them. CDR3 size: 14 residues. Germline CDR1 SQVTM, CDR2 ANQGSEA. The DNA of the CDR3 is TGCAGCCTTACACAGGGTGGAGGGGATCAGCCCCAGCATTTT. Translation gives CSLTQGGGDQPQHF.